There are a few counts of the clone carrying this T cell receptor (beta chain). Losses at the gene ends were 2 bases for V and 5 bases for J; bases not matched to a gene: 2. Germline CDR1 reads SGDLS; CDR2 reads YYNGEE. The CDR3 totals 14 residues. Original handling: From reference gene primer amplification, estimates of nucleated cell counts were derived. Generated by immunoSEQ multiplex PCR, the TCRdb table keeps only in-frame clones and is missing some. V and J calls plus clone size are reproduced from that table; the DNA served to infer D and trimming. The data contain approximately 270,000 clones, about 89% of them singletons. These data are taken from a study of blood T cell repertoires in COVID-19. Study-wide background: Material from acute and convalescent COVID-19 was sourced from the United States, Italy and Spain.

The chain combines TRBV9 with TRBJ2-1, with TRBD1 matching over 9 bases. The sequence came from a man younger than 45 with acute or convalescent COVID-19. Source material: peripheral blood. CDR3 sequence reads: CASSVTGGNNEQFF. For the CDR3, the DNA is TGTGCCAGCAGCGTGACAGGGGGGAACAATGAGCAGTTCTTC.